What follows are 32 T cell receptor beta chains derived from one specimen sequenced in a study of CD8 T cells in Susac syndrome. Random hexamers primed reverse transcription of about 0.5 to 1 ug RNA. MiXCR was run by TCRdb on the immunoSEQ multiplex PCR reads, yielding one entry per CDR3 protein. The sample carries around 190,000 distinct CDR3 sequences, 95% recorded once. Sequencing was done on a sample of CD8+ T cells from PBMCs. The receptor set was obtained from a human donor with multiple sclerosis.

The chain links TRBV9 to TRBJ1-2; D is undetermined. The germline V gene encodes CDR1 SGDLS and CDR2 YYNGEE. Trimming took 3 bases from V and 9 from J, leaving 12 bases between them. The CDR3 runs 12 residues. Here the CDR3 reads CASSGAGDRYTF. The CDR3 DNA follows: TGTGCCAGCAGCGGGGCAGGCGATCGCTACACCTTC.

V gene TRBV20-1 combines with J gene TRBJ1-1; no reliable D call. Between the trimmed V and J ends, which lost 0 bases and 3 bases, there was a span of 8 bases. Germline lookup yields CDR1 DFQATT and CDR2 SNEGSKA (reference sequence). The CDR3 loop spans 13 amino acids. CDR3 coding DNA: TGCAGTGCTAGAGAAGTATTTCACACTGAAGCTTTCTTT. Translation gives CSAREVFHTEAFF.

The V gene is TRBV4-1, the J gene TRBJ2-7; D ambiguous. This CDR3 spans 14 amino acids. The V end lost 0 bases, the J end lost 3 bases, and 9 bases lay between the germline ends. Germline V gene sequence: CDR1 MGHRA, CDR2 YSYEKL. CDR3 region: CASSQDYGIYEQYF. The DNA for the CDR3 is TGCGCCAGCAGCCAAGATTACGGCATCTACGAGCAGTACTTC.

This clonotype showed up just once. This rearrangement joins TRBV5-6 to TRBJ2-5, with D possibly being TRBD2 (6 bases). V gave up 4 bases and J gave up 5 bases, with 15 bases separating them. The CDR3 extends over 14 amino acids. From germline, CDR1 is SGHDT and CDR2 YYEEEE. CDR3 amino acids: CASSAGWGDETQYF. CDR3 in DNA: TGTGCCAGCAGCGCGGGTTGGGGGGACGAGACCCAGTACTTC.

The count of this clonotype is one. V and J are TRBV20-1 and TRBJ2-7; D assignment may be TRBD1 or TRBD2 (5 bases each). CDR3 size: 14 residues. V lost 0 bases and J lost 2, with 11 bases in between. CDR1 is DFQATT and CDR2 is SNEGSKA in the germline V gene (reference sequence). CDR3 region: CSARDPGRPYEQYF. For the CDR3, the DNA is TGCAGTGCTAGAGATCCGGGACGGCCCTACGAGCAGTACTTC.

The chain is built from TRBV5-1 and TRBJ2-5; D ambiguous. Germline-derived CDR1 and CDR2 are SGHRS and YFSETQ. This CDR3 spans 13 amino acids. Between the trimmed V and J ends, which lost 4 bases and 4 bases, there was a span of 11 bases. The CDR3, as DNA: TGCGCCAGCAGCATCCGACCCGGAGAGACCCAGTACTTC. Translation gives CASSIRPGETQYF.

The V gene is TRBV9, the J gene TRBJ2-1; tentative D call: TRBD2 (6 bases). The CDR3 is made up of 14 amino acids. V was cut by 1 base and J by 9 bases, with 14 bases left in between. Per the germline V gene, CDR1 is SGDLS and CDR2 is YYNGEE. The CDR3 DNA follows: TGTGCCAGCAGCGTAAGCGGGCCTCCGAGTGAGCAGTTCTTC. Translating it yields CASSVSGPPSEQFF.

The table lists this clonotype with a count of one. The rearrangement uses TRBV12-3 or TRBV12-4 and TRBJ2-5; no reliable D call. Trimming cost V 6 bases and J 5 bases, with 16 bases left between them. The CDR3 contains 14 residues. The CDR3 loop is CASRSGGAFETQYF. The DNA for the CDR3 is TGTGCCAGCAGATCGGGTGGTGCGTTTGAGACCCAGTACTTC.

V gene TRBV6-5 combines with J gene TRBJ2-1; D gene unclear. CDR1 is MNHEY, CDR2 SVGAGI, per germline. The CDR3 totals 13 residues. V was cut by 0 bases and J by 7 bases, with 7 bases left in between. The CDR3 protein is CASSYSRANEQFF. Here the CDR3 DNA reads TGTGCCAGCAGTTACTCGAGAGCGAATGAGCAGTTCTTC.

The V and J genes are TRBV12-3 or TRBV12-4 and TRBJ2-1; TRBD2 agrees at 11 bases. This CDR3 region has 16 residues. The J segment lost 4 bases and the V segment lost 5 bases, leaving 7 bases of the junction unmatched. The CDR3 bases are TGTGCCAGCAGTGTCCCCGGGACTAGCGGTTACAATGAGCAGTTCTTC. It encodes CASSVPGTSGYNEQFF.

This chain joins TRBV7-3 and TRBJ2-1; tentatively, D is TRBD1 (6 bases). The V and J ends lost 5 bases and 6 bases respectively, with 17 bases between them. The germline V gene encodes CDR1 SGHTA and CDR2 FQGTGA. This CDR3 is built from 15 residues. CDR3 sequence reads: CASSPGVGWPNEQFF. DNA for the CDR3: TGTGCCAGCAGCCCAGGGGTGGGATGGCCCAATGAGCAGTTCTTC.

The CDR3 here is CASIRDSLNNEQFF. CDR3 nucleotides: TGTGCCAGCATTCGGGACTCACTCAACAATGAGCAGTTCTTC. J is TRBJ2-1 and V is TRBV2; D perhaps matches TRBD2 (6 bases). With 7 bases removed from V and 5 bases from J, the gap between germline ends came to 15 bases. Germline loops: CDR1 SNHLY, CDR2 FYNNEI. CDR3 size: 14 residues.

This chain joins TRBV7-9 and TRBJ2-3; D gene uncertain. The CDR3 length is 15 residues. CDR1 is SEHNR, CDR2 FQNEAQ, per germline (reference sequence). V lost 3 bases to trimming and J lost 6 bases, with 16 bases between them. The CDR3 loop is CASSFRARVTDTQYF. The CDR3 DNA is TGTGCCAGCAGCTTTAGGGCACGAGTAACGGATACGCAGTATTTT.

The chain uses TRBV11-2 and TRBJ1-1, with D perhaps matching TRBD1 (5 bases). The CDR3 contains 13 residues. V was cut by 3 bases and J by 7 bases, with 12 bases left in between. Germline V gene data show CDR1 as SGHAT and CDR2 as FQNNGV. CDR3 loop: CASSLGRSSEAFF. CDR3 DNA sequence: TGTGCCAGCAGCTTGGGACGGTCGAGTGAAGCTTTCTTT.

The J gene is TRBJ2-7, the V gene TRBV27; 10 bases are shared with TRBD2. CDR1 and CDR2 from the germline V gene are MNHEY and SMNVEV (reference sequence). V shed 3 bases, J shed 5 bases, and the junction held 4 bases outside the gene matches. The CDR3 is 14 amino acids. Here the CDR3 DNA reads TGTGCCAGCAGTTTTTCGAGCGGGAGGGACGAGCAGTACTTC. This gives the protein CASSFSSGRDEQYF.

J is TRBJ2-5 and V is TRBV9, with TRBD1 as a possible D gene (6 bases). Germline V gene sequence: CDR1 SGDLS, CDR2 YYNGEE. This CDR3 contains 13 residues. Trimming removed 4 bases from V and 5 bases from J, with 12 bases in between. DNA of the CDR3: TGTGCCAGCAGCACCACAAGGGGGGAGACCCAGTACTTC. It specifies CASSTTRGETQYF.

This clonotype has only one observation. CDR3 amino acids: CASSPTWTGKDTQYF. The DNA of the CDR3 is TGTGCCAGCTCACCAACGTGGACAGGGAAAGATACGCAGTATTTT. This chain uses TRBV18 with TRBJ2-3; 8 nucleotides line up with TRBD1. Germline V CDR1 and CDR2: KGHSH, LQKENI. Trimming cost V 2 bases and J 5 bases; bases outside gene matches: 6. CDR3 length: 15 amino acids. Based on the CDR3 plus reference TRBV18 and TRBJ2-3, the full variable domain is NAGVMQNPRHLVRRRGQEARLRCSPMKGHSHVYWYRQLPEEGLKFMVYLQKENIIDESGMPKERFSAEFPKEGPSILRIQQVVRGDSAAYFCASSPTWTGKDTQYFGPGTRLTVL.

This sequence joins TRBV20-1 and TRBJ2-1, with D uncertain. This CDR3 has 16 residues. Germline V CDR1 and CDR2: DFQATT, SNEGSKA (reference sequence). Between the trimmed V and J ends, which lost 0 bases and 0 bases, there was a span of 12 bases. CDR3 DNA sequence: TGCAGTGCTAGAGATCATTACGGTAGCTCCTACAATGAGCAGTTCTTC. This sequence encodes CSARDHYGSSYNEQFF.

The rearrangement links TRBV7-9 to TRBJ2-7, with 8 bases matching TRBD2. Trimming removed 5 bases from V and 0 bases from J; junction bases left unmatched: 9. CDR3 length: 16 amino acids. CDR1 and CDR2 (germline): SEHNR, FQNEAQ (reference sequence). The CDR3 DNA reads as TGTGCCAGCAGCACTAGCGGAGCCGAAATCTCCTACGAGCAGTACTTC. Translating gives CASSTSGAEISYEQYF. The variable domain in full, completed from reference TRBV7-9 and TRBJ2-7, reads DTGVSQNPRHKITKRGQNVTFRCDPISEHNRLYWYRQTLGQGPEFLTYFQNEAQLEKSRLLSDRFSAERPKGSFSTLEIQRTEQGDSAMYLCASSTSGAEISYEQYFGPGTRLTVT.

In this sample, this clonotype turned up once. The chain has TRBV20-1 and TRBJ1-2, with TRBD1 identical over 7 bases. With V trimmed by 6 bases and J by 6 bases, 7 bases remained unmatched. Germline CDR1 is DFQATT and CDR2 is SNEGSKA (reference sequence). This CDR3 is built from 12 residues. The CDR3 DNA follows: TGCAGTGCCAGGGAGACAGGGAATGGCTACACCTTC. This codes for CSARETGNGYTF.

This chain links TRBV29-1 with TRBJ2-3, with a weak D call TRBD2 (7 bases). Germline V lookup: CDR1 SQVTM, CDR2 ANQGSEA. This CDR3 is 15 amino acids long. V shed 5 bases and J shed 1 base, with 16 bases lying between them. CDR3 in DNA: TGCAGCGTTCCGAGATGGGGGGGCCGCACAGATACGCAGTATTTT. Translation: CSVPRWGGRTDTQYF.

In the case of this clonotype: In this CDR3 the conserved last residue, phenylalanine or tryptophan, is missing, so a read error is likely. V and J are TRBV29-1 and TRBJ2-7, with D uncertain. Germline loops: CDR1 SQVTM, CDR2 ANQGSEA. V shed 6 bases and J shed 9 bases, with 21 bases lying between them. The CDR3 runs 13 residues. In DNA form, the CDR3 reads TGCAGCGTCGGCGCGGTGGGCTCGAATGGGCAGTACCTC. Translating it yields CSVGAVGSNGQYL.

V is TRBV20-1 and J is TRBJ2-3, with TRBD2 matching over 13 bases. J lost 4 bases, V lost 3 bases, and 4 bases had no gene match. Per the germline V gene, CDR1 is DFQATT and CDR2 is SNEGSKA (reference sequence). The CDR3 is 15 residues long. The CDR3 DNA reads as TGCAGTGCTAGGGCACTAGCGGGGGGGTCAGATACGCAGTATTTT. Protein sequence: CSARALAGGSDTQYF.

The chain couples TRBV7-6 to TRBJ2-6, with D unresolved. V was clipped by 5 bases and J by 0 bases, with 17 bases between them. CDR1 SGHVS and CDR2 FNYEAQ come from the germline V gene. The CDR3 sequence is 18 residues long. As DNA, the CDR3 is TGTGCCAGCAGCCTGTACAGCTCCTGGGGCTCTGGGGCCAACGTCCTGACTTTC. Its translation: CASSLYSSWGSGANVLTF.

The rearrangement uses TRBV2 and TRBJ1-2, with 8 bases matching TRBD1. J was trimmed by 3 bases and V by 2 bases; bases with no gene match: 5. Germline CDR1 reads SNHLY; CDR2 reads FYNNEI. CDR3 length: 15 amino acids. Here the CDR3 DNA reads TGTGCCAGCAGTGAAACAGGGGGTCTTCACTATGGCTACACCTTC. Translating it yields CASSETGGLHYGYTF.

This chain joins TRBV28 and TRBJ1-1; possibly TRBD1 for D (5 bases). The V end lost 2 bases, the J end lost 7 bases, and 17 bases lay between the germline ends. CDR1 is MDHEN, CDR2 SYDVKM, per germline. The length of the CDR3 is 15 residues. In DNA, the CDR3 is TGTGCCAGCAGTTTACAGGTTTCTGATAGGGGTGAAGCTTTCTTT. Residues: CASSLQVSDRGEAFF. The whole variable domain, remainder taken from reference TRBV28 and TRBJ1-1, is DVKVTQSSRYLVKRTGEKVFLECVQDMDHENMFWYRQDPGLGLRLIYFSYDVKMKEKGDIPEGYSVSREKKERFSLILESASTNQTSMYLCASSLQVSDRGEAFFGQGTRLTVV.

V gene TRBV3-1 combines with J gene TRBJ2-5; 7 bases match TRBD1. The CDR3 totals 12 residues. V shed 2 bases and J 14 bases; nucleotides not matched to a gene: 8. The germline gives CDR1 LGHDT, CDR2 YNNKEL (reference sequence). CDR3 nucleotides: TGTGCCAGCAGCCAAACCCTAGGGGGCATTTACTTC. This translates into CASSQTLGGIYF.

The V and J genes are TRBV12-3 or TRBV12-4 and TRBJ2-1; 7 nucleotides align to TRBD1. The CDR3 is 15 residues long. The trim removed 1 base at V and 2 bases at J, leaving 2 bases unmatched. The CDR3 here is CASSLGGQPYNEQFF. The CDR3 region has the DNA TGTGCCAGCAGTTTAGGGGGACAGCCCTACAATGAGCAGTTCTTC.

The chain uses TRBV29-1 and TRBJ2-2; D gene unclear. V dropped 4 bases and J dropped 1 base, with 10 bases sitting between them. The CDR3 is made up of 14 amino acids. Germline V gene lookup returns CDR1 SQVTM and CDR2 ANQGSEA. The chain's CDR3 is CSVVIAKNTGELFF. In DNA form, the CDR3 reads TGCAGCGTTGTCATAGCTAAGAACACCGGGGAGCTGTTTTTT.

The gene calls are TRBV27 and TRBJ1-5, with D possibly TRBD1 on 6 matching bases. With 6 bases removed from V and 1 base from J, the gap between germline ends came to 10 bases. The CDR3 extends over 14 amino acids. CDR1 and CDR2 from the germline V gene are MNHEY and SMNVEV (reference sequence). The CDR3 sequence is CASRQGISNQPQHF. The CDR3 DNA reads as TGTGCCAGCAGACAGGGAATCAGCAATCAGCCCCAGCATTTT.

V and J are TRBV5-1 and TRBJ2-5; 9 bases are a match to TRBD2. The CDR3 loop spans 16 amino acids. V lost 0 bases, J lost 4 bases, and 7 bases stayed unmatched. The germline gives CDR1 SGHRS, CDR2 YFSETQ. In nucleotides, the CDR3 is TGCGCCAGCAGCTTGGTCGTAGCGGGAGCACTAGAGACCCAGTACTTC. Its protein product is CASSLVVAGALETQYF. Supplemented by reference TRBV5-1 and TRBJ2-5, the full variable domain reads KAGVTQTPRYLIKTRGQQVTLSCSPISGHRSVSWYQQTPGQGLQFLFEYFSETQRNKGNFPGRFSGRQFSNSRSEMNVSTLELGDSALYLCASSLVVAGALETQYFGPGTRLLVL.

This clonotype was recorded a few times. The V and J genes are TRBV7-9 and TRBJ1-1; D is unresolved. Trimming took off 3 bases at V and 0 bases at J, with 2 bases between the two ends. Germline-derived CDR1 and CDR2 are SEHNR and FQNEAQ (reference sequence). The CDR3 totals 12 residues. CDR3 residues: CASSFMNTEAFF. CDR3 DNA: TGTGCCAGCAGCTTTATGAACACTGAAGCTTTCTTT. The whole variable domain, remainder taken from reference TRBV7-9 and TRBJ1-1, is DTGVSQNPRHKITKRGQNVTFRCDPISEHNRLYWYRQTLGQGPEFLTYFQNEAQLEKSRLLSDRFSAERPKGSFSTLEIQRTEQGDSAMYLCASSFMNTEAFFGQGTRLTVV.